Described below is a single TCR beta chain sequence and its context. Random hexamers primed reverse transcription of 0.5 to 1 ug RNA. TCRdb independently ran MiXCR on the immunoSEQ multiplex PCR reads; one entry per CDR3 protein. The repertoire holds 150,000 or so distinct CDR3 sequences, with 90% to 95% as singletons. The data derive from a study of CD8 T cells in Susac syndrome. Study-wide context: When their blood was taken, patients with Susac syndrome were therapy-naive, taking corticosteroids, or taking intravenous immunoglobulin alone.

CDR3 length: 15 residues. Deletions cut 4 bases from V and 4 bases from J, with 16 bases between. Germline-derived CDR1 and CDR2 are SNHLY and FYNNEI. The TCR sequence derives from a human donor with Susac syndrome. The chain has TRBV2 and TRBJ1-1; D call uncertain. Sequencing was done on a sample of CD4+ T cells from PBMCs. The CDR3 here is CASSVGSSGVTEAFF. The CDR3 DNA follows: TGTGCCAGCAGTGTAGGCAGCTCAGGTGTCACTGAAGCTTTCTTT.